This passage covers 24 T cell receptor beta chains from one sample sequenced in a study of OX40 agonist ivuxolimab in advanced cancers. Sequencing was performed with immunoSEQ multiplex PCR; in TCRdb, only in-frame clones are kept and a portion is missing. The data hold tens of thousands of clones, with roughly four fifths observed a single time. The material sequenced was CD4+ or CD8+ T cells sorted from blood, taken in a trial of the OX40 agonist ivuxolimab. All receptors derive from an adult with an advanced solid tumor such as melanoma, head and neck, liver or kidney cancer.

The chain recombines TRBV4-3 with TRBJ1-5; 11 bases are a match to TRBD1. V gave up 3 bases and J gave up 7 bases; unmatched junction bases: 8. From germline, CDR1 is LGHNA and CDR2 YSLEER. The CDR3 consists of 16 residues. CDR3 region: CASSQTGTGGRQPQHF. In nucleotides, the CDR3 is TGCGCCAGCAGCCAGACCGGGACAGGGGGACGGCAGCCCCAGCATTTT.

The chain joins TRBV5-1 to TRBJ1-1; the match to TRBD1 covers 7 bases. Per the germline V gene, CDR1 is SGHRS and CDR2 is YFSETQ. The CDR3 runs 13 residues. Trimming took 4 bases from V and 2 from J; bases not matched to a gene: 2. The CDR3 nucleotides are TGCGCCAGCAGCCGGGACAGCAACACTGAAGCTTTCTTT. It encodes CASSRDSNTEAFF.

J is TRBJ2-1 and V is TRBV5-1; 9 bases line up with TRBD2. CDR1 and CDR2 (germline): SGHRS, YFSETQ. V was pared by 0 bases and J by 0 bases, with 1 base of the junction left unmatched. CDR3 length: 16 residues. In DNA, the CDR3 is TGCGCCAGCAGCTTGGGACTAGCGGCCTCCTACAATGAGCAGTTCTTC. Translating it yields CASSLGLAASYNEQFF.

CDR3 region: CASSLLTDTQYF. CDR3 bases: TGCGCCAGCAGCTTACTCACAGATACGCAGTATTTT. The V call is TRBV5-1, the J call TRBJ2-3; D is ambiguous. The CDR3 spans 12 residues. Germline lookup yields CDR1 SGHRS and CDR2 YFSETQ. The V end was cut by 2 bases, the J end by 2 bases, with 3 bases between. Full variable domain (missing parts from reference TRBV5-1 and TRBJ2-3): KAGVTQTPRYLIKTRGQQVTLSCSPISGHRSVSWYQQTPGQGLQFLFEYFSETQRNKGNFPGRFSGRQFSNSRSEMNVSTLELGDSALYLCASSLLTDTQYFGPGTRLTVL.

This chain uses TRBV4-2 with TRBJ2-2; the D is unclear. V gave up 5 bases and J gave up 4 bases, with 8 bases separating them. Germline assignment: CDR1 LGHNA and CDR2 YNFKEQ. The CDR3 sequence is 13 residues long. CDR3 sequence reads: CASSLGITGELFF. CDR3 bases: TGTGCCAGCAGCTTGGGGATCACCGGGGAGCTGTTTTTT.

The gene calls are TRBV30 and TRBJ1-1, with TRBD1 as a possible D gene (5 bases). The CDR3 loop spans 14 amino acids. V was cut by 0 bases and J by 0 bases, with 8 bases left in between. Germline CDR1 and CDR2: GTSNPN and SVGIG (reference sequence). The CDR3 DNA reads as TGTGCCTGGAGTGTGTTAGGGGTGAACACTGAAGCTTTCTTT. Its translation: CAWSVLGVNTEAFF.

V and J are TRBV5-4 and TRBJ2-5; D is perhaps TRBD1 (6 bases). The CDR3 sequence is 16 residues long. Trimming shortened V by 0 bases and J by 5 bases, and 17 bases separated the two germline ends. From germline, CDR1 is SGHNT and CDR2 YYREEE (reference sequence). The CDR3 nucleotides are TGTGCCAGCAGCTTGGGGGCAGGGGCGACGTGGGAGACCCAGTACTTC. Its translation is CASSLGAGATWETQYF.

CDR3 in DNA: TGTGCCAGCTCACGTATCGATAACACTGAAGCTTTCTTT. It yields the protein CASSRIDNTEAFF. The J gene is TRBJ1-1, the V gene TRBV18; D gene uncertain. The V end lost 4 bases, the J end lost 2 bases, and 8 bases lay between the germline ends. This CDR3 is built from 13 residues. Looked up from germline, CDR1 is KGHSH and CDR2 is LQKENI.

The chain is built from TRBV11-3 and TRBJ1-2, with 9 bases fitting TRBD1. Germline-derived CDR1 and CDR2 are SGHNT and YENEEA. CDR3 length: 17 residues. With 4 bases clipped from V and 4 bases from J, the junction kept 13 bases outside the gene matches. This chain's CDR3 is CASSSPRGTGPSYGYTF. CDR3 bases: TGTGCCAGCAGCTCGCCACGTGGGACAGGGCCCTCCTATGGCTACACCTTC.

The chain has TRBV27 and TRBJ2-7; 8 bases match TRBD2. CDR1 is MNHEY, CDR2 SMNVEV, per germline (reference sequence). V lost 3 bases to trimming and J lost 7 bases; unmatched junction nucleotides: 11. The CDR3 runs 15 residues. CDR3 DNA sequence: TGTGCCAGCAGTTTTTCAGCGGGAGTCGGGGGAGAGCAGTACGTC. It codes for CASSFSAGVGGEQYV.

In its sample, this clone was seen a few times. The chain employs TRBV9 and TRBJ1-1, with D unresolved. V lost 7 bases to trimming and J lost 3 bases, with 13 bases between them. Germline CDR1 is SGDLS and CDR2 is YYNGEE. This CDR3 spans 13 amino acids. Written as DNA, the CDR3 is TGTGCCAGCGGGGTGGGCATGGACACTGAAGCTTTCTTT. This gives the protein CASGVGMDTEAFF.

The rearrangement links TRBV10-2 to TRBJ1-3; D remains ambiguous. The ends were cut back, 4 bases at V and 0 bases at J, with 16 bases in the middle. Germline V gene sequence: CDR1 WSHSY, CDR2 SAAADI. The CDR3 covers 17 residues. The CDR3 DNA follows: TGCGCCAGCAGTGTTCATGGGGTCGCCAGCTCTGGAAACACCATATATTTT. Its translation is CASSVHGVASSGNTIYF.

This clone was found a few times. This chain joins TRBV5-4 and TRBJ1-2, with a tentative D call TRBD1 (6 bases). There are 13 residues in the CDR3. Germline loops: CDR1 SGHNT, CDR2 YYREEE (reference sequence). V was clipped by 0 bases and J by 5 bases, with 8 bases between them. This CDR3 is CASSLETGYGYTF. DNA of the CDR3: TGTGCCAGCAGCTTGGAGACAGGTTATGGCTACACCTTC.

V is TRBV2 and J is TRBJ2-1; D might be TRBD2 (5 bases). Germline CDR1 is SNHLY and CDR2 is FYNNEI. The CDR3 loop spans 12 amino acids. V was trimmed by 7 bases and J by 9 bases, leaving 13 bases between them. DNA for the CDR3: TGTGCCAGCACCTTCGGGGTTGGTGAGCAGTTCTTC. This codes for CASTFGVGEQFF.

There are a few counts of this clone. V is TRBV7-2 and J is TRBJ1-2, with a tentative D call TRBD1 (5 bases). V was trimmed by 3 bases and J by 4 bases, leaving 18 bases between them. In germline, CDR1 is SGHTA, CDR2 FQGNSA. CDR3 length equals 16 residues. The CDR3 reads CASSFRNPGRIYGYTF. The CDR3 DNA reads TGTGCCAGCAGCTTTCGAAATCCGGGGCGAATCTATGGCTACACCTTC. The full variable domain, completed using reference TRBV7-2 and TRBJ1-2, is GAGVSQSPSNKVTEKGKDVELRCDPISGHTALYWYRQSLGQGLEFLIYFQGNSAPDKSGLPSDRFSAERTGGSVSTLTIQRTQQEDSAVYLCASSFRNPGRIYGYTFGSGTRLTVV.

The chain carries TRBV28 and TRBJ2-7; D is unresolved. The J call may be faulty, since TRBJ2-5 better matches the DNA end. Germline CDR1 is MDHEN and CDR2 is SYDVKM. This CDR3 is 15 amino acids long. The CDR3 sequence: CASSSPPGYGETQYF. For the CDR3, the DNA is TGTGCCAGCAGCTCTCCCCCTGGTTACGGAGAGACCCAGTACTTC.

The CDR3 sequence: CASSAPGQHYGYTF. CDR3 sequence (DNA): TGTGCCAGCAGTGCTCCGGGACAGCACTATGGCTACACCTTC. The chain is built from TRBV6-6 and TRBJ1-2, with 7 bases fitting TRBD1. Per the germline V gene, CDR1 is MNHNY and CDR2 is SVGAGI (reference sequence). This CDR3 has 14 amino acids. The ends lost 5 bases at V and 3 bases at J; junction bases unmatched: 6.

The chain uses TRBV5-1 and TRBJ1-4; 10 bases line up with TRBD1. Germline CDR1 reads SGHRS; CDR2 reads YFSETQ. This CDR3 has 18 residues. The V segment lost 4 bases and the J segment 3 bases; nucleotides outside the gene matches: 12. The CDR3 coding sequence is TGCGCCAGCAGCGCTTCCGGGACAGGGGAAGCGGCTAATGAAAAACTGTTTTTT. Amino acid sequence: CASSASGTGEAANEKLFF.

V usage is TRBV27 and J usage is TRBJ1-6; 10 nucleotides line up with TRBD1. The CDR3 contains 16 residues. Germline-derived CDR1 and CDR2 are MNHEY and SMNVEV (reference sequence). V lost 3 bases, J lost 10 bases, and 9 bases stayed unmatched. CDR3 sequence: CASSFWTGTGESPLHF. In DNA form, the CDR3 reads TGTGCCAGCAGTTTTTGGACTGGGACAGGGGAATCACCCCTCCACTTT.

The chain employs TRBV15 and TRBJ2-7; 8 nucleotides align to TRBD1. Germline loops: CDR1 LNHNV, CDR2 YYDKDF (reference sequence). J was trimmed by 5 bases and V by 0 bases; bases with no gene match: 6. The CDR3 runs 15 residues. Here the CDR3 reads CATSREDRVHDEQYF. The CDR3 region has the DNA TGTGCCACCAGCAGAGAGGACAGGGTACACGACGAGCAGTACTTC.

This clone was picked up one time. The V gene is TRBV13, the J gene TRBJ1-2, with 7 bases aligning to TRBD1. Unmatched junction bases numbered 4, after V lost 5 bases and J lost 4 bases. The CDR3 consists of 13 residues. Germline V gene lookup returns CDR1 PRHDT and CDR2 FYEKMQ (reference sequence). The CDR3 sequence: CASSRDSGYGYTF. The CDR3 DNA sequence: TGTGCCAGCAGCCGGGACAGCGGCTATGGCTACACCTTC.

This sequence joins TRBV5-8 and TRBJ2-2, with unresolved D. V was clipped by 3 bases and J by 1 base, with 4 bases between them. The germline V gene has CDR1 SGHTS and CDR2 YDEGEE. This CDR3 has 13 residues. Written as DNA, the CDR3 is TGTGCCAGCAGCTATATGAACACCGGGGAGCTGTTTTTT. This sequence encodes CASSYMNTGELFF.

The chain links TRBV7-9 to TRBJ2-2; D uncertain. V lost 3 bases to trimming and J lost 4 bases, with 6 bases between them. The CDR3 loop spans 13 amino acids. Germline assignment: CDR1 SEHNR and CDR2 FQNEAQ (reference sequence). The CDR3 sequence is CASSFGPTGELFF. In DNA, the CDR3 is TGTGCCAGCAGCTTTGGACCCACCGGGGAGCTGTTTTTT.

This chain uses TRBV4-1 with TRBJ1-4, with D uncertain. CDR1 is MGHRA, CDR2 YSYEKL, per germline. This CDR3 is 14 amino acids long. V was shortened by 7 bases and J by 4 bases, with 13 bases between the two germline ends. CDR3 sequence: CASTPETFNEKLFF. DNA of the CDR3: TGCGCCAGCACCCCTGAGACGTTTAATGAAAAACTGTTTTTT.